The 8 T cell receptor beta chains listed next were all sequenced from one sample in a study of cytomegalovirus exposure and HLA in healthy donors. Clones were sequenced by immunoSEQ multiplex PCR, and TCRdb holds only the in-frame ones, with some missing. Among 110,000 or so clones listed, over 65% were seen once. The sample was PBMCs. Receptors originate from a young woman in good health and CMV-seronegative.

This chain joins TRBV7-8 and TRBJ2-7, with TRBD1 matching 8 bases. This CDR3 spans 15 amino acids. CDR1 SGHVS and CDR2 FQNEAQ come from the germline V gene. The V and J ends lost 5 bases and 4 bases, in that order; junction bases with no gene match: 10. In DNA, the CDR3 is TGTGCCAGCAGCGAGGGACAGGCTTACCTATACGAGCAGTACTTC. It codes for CASSEGQAYLYEQYF.

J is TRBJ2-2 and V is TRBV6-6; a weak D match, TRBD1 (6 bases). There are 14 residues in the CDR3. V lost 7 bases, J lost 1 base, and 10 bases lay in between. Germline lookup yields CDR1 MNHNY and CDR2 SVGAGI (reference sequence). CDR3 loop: CASITGRNTGELFF. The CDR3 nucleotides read TGTGCCAGCATTACAGGGAGGAACACCGGGGAGCTGTTTTTT.

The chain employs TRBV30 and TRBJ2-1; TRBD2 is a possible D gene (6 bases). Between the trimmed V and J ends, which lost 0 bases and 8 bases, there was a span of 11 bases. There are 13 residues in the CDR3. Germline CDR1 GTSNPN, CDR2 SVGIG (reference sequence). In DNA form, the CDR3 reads TGTGCCTGGAGTGTAGGAGGGTTCGATGAGCAGTTCTTC. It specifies CAWSVGGFDEQFF.

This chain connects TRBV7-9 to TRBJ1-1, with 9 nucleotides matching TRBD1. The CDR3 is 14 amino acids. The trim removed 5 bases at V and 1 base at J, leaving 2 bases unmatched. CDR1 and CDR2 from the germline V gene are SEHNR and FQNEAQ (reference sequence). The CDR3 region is CASSTGQGNTEAFF. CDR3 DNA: TGTGCCAGCAGCACGGGACAGGGGAACACTGAAGCTTTCTTT.

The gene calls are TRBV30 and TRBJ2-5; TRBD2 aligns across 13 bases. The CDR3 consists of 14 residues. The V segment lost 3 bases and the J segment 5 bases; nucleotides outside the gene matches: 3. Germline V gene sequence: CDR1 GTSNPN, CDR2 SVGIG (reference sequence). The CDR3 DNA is TGTGCCTGGAGCTCGACTAGCGGGGGGGAGACCCAGTACTTC. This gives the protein CAWSSTSGGETQYF.

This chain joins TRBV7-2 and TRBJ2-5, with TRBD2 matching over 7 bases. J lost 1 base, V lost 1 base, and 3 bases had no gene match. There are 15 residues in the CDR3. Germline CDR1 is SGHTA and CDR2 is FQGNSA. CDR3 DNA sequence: TGTGCCAGCAGCTTAGGGTGGGGGGGCCAAGAGACCCAGTACTTC. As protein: CASSLGWGGQETQYF. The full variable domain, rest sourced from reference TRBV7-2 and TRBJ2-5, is GAGVSQSPSNKVTEKGKDVELRCDPISGHTALYWYRQSLGQGLEFLIYFQGNSAPDKSGLPSDRFSAERTGGSVSTLTIQRTQQEDSAVYLCASSLGWGGQETQYFGPGTRLLVL.

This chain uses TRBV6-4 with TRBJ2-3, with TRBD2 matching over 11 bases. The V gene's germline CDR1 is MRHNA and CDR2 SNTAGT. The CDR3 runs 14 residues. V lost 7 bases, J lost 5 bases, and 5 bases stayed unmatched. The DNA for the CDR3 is TGTGCCAGCAAGACTAGCGGGGCCGGAGATACGCAGTATTTT. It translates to CASKTSGAGDTQYF.

CDR3 protein: CSVTRLADEQFF. DNA for the CDR3: TGCAGCGTGACCAGACTAGCCGATGAGCAGTTCTTC. The chain couples TRBV29-1 to TRBJ2-1, with TRBD2 identical over 7 bases. The V gene end was trimmed by 6 bases and the J gene end by 8 bases; junction bases not matched to a gene: 7. Germline CDR1 is SQVTM and CDR2 is ANQGSEA. This CDR3 comprises 12 residues.